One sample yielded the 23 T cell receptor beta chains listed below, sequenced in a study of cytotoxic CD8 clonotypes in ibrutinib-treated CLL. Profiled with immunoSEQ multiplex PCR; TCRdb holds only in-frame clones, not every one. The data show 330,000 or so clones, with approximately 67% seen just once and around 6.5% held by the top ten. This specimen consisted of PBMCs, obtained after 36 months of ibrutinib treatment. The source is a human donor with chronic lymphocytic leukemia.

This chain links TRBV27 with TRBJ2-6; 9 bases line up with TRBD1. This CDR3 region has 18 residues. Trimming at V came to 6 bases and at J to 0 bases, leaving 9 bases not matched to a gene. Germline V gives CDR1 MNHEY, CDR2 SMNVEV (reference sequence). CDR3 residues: CASRDRTGVFSGANVLTF. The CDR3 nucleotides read TGTGCCAGCAGGGATCGGACAGGGGTATTCTCTGGGGCCAACGTCCTGACTTTC.

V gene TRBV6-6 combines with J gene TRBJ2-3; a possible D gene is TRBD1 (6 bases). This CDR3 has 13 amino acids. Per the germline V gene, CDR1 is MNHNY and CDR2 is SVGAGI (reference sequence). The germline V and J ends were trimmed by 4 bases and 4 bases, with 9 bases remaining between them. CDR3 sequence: CASSFRQADTQYF. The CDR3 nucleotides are TGTGCCAGCAGTTTTCGACAGGCAGATACGCAGTATTTT.

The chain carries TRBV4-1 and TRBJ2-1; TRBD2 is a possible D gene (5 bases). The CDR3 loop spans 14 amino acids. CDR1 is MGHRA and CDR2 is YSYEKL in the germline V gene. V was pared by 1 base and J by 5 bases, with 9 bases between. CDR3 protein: CASSQGPGDNEQFF. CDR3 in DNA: TGCGCCAGCAGCCAAGGACCCGGGGACAATGAGCAGTTCTTC.

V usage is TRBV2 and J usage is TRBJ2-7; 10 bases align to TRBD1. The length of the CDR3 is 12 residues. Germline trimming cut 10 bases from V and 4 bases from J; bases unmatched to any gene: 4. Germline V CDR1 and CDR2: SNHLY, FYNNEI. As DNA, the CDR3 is TGTGCCATCCGGGACAGGGGTTACGAGCAGTACTTC. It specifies CAIRDRGYEQYF.

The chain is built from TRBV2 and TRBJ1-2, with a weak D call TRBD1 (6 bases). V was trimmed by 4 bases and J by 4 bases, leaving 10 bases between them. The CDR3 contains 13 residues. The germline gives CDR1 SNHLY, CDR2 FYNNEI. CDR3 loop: CASSGQAGYGYTF. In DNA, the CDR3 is TGTGCCAGCAGTGGACAGGCGGGCTATGGCTACACCTTC. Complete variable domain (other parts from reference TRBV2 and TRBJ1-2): EPEVTQTPSHQVTQMGQEVILRCVPISNHLYFYWYRQILGQKVEFLVSFYNNEISEKSEIFDDQFSVERPDGSNFTLKIRSTKLEDSAMYFCASSGQAGYGYTFGSGTRLTVV.

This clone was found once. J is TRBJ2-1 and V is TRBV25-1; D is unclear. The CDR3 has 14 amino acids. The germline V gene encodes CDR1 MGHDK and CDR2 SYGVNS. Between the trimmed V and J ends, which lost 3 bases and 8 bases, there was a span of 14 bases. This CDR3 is CASSDRGFFDEQFF. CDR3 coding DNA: TGTGCCAGCAGTGATCGCGGCTTTTTCGATGAGCAGTTCTTC.

The CDR3 bases are TGTGCCAGCAATCCGGGAGGTACCTACAATGAGCAGTTCTTC. Its translation: CASNPGGTYNEQFF. This rearrangement joins TRBV9 to TRBJ2-1; TRBD2 agrees at 7 bases. This CDR3 is 14 amino acids long. Unmatched junction bases numbered 5, after V lost 6 bases and J lost 2 bases. CDR1 is SGDLS, CDR2 YYNGEE, per germline.

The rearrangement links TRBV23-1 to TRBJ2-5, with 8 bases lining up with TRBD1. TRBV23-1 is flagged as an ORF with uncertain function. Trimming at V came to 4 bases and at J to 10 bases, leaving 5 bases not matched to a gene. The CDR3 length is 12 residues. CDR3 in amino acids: CASSRAGGIQYF. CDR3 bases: TGCGCCAGCAGTCGGGCAGGGGGCATCCAGTACTTC.

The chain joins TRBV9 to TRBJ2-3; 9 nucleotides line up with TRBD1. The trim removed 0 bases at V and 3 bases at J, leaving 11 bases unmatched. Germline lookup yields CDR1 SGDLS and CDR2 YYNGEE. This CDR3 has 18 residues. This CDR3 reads CASSVDYGQGKITDTQYF. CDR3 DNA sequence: TGTGCCAGCAGCGTAGATTACGGACAGGGGAAAATAACAGATACGCAGTATTTT.

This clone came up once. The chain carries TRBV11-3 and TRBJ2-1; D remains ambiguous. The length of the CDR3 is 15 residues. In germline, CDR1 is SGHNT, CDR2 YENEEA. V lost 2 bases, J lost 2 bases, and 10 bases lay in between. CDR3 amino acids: CASSLRKGAYNEQFF. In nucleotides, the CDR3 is TGTGCCAGCAGCTTAAGGAAAGGCGCCTACAATGAGCAGTTCTTC.

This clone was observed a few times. In nucleotides, the CDR3 is TGTGCCAGCAGCTTGGACAACCAAGAGACCCAGTACTTC. Its translation: CASSLDNQETQYF. The chain has TRBV5-4 and TRBJ2-5, with D unresolved. The CDR3 loop spans 13 amino acids. With 0 bases removed from V and 0 bases from J, the gap between germline ends came to 3 bases. Germline values: CDR1 SGHNT, CDR2 YYREEE (reference sequence).

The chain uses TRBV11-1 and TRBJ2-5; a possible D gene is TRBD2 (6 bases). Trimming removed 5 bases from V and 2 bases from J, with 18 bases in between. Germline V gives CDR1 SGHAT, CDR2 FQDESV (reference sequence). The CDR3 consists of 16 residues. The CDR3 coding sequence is TGTGCCAGCAGCCCGGGCTGGGGCGGGGAACAAGAGACCCAGTACTTC. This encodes CASSPGWGGEQETQYF. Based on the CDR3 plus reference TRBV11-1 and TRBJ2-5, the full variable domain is EAEVAQSPRYKITEKSQAVAFWCDPISGHATLYWYRQILGQGPELLVQFQDESVVDDSQLPKDRFSAERLKGVDSTLKIQPAELGDSAMYLCASSPGWGGEQETQYFGPGTRLLVL.

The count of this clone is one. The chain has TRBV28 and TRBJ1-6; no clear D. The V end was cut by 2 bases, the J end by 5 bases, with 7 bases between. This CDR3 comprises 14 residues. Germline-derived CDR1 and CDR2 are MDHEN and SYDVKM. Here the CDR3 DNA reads TGTGCCAGCAGTTTAGGGCGGAATAATTCACCCCTCCACTTT. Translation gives CASSLGRNNSPLHF.

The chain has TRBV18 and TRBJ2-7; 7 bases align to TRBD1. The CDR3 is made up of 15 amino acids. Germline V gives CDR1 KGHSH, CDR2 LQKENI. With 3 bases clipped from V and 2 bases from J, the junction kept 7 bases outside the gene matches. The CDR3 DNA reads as TGTGCCAGCTCACCGAAAGGGACAGAGCCCTACGAGCAGTACTTC. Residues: CASSPKGTEPYEQYF.

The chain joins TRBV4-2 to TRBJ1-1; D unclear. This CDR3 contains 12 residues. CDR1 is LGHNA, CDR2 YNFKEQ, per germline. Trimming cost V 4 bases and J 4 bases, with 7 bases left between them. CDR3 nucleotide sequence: TGTGCCAGCAGCCCGGGTGGCACTGAAGCTTTCTTT. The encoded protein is CASSPGGTEAFF.

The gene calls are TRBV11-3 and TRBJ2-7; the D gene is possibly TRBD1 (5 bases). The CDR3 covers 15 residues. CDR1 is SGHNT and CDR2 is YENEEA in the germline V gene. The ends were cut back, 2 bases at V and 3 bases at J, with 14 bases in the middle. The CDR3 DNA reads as TGTGCCAGCAGCTTATGGGGCGACACGGGCTACGAGCAGTACTTC. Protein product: CASSLWGDTGYEQYF.

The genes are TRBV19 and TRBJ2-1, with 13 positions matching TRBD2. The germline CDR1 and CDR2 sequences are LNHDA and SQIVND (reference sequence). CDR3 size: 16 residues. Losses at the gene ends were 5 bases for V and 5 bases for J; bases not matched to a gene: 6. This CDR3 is CASSSHGTSGNNEQFF. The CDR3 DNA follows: TGTGCCAGTAGTTCACACGGGACTAGCGGGAACAATGAGCAGTTCTTC.

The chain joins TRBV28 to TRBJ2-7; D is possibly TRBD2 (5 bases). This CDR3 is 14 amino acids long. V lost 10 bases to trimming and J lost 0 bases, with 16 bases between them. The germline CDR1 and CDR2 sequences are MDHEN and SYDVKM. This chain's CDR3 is CATQATGSSYEQYF. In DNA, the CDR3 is TGTGCCACCCAAGCGACGGGGAGCTCCTACGAGCAGTACTTC.

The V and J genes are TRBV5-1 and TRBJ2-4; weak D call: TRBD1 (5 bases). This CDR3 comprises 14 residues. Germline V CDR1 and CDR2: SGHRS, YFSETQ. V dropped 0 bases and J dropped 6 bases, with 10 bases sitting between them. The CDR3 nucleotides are TGCGCCAGCAGCTTGGGGCAGGGCGCAAACATTCAGTACTTC. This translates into CASSLGQGANIQYF.

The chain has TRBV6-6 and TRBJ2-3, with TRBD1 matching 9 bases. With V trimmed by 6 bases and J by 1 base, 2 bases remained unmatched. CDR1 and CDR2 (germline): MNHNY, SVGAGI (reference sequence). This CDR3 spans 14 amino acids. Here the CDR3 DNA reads TGTGCCAGCAGACGGACAGGGGGCACAGATACGCAGTATTTT. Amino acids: CASRRTGGTDTQYF.

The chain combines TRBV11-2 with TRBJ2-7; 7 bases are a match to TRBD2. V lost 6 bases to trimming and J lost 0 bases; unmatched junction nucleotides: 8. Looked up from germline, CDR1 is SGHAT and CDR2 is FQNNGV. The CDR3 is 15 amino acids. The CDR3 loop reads CASSGDRDYSYEQYF. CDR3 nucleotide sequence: TGTGCCAGCAGTGGCGACCGGGACTACTCCTACGAGCAGTACTTC.

The chain's CDR3 is CASSTGVAYEQYF. The CDR3 DNA reads TGTGCCAGTAGTACGGGCGTAGCCTACGAGCAGTACTTC. The chain has TRBV19 and TRBJ2-7; D call uncertain. There are 13 residues in the CDR3. The V gene lost 4 bases and the J gene lost 2 bases, with 9 bases spanning the gap. Looked up from germline, CDR1 is LNHDA and CDR2 is SQIVND (reference sequence).

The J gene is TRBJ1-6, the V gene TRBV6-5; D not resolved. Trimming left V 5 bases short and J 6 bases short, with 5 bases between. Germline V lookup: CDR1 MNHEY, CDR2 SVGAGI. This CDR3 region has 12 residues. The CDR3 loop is CASSLPNSPLHF. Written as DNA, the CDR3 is TGTGCCAGCAGTCTTCCTAATTCACCCCTCCACTTT.